Listed below are T cell receptor beta chains from one sample, sequenced in a study of blood T cell repertoires in COVID-19. Libraries were prepared by immunoSEQ multiplex PCR; TCRdb keeps only in-frame clonotypes and omits some of them. This table has roughly 260,000 clones, about 88% appearing once. Sequenced input: peripheral blood. All receptors come from a middle-aged woman who had recovered from COVID-19. Both conserved end residues are part of each CDR3. Fields, in order: J gene, D gene, clone size, V gene, CDR3 length, CDR3 DNA, CDR3 protein. D genes are given only for firm matches. Where a row states a size, it is once, few, many or the class of an expanded clone; other rows omit it.

TRBJ2-7,TRBD2,-,TRBV11-3,16,TGTGCCAGCAGCTTACTAGCGGGAGGACTGGGCTACGAGCAGTACTTC,CASSLLAGGLGYEQYF
TRBJ2-2,TRBD2,-,TRBV24-1,18,TGTGCCACCAGTGATTCGGATAGACTAGCGGGACTCACCGGGGAGCTGTTTTTT,CATSDSDRLAGLTGELFF
TRBJ1-4,TRBD1,once,TRBV4-2,16,TGTGCCAGCAGCCGTAGCTCCGGGACAGGGGTTGAAAAACTGTTTTTT,CASSRSSGTGVEKLFF
TRBJ1-6,-,-,TRBV11-2,14,TGTGCCAGCAGCTTAGGGGGGGTTAACTCACCCCTCCACTTT,CASSLGGVNSPLHF
TRBJ2-2,-,-,TRBV7-9,16,TGTGCCAGCAGCTTAAACCGAGCGATACATACCGGGGAGCTGTTTTTT,CASSLNRAIHTGELFF
TRBJ1-3,TRBD1,-,TRBV28,17,TGTGCCAGCAGTCCCCGGACAGGGGCGTTCTCTGGAAACACCATATATTTT,CASSPRTGAFSGNTIYF
TRBJ2-1,TRBD2,many,TRBV30,13,TGTGCCTCCAGACGGGGGGATTACAATGAGCAGTTCTTC,CASRRGDYNEQFF
TRBJ2-1,TRBD2,few,TRBV15,15,TGTGCCACCAGGAATCTAGCGGGATGGACGAATGAGCAGTTCTTC,CATRNLAGWTNEQFF
TRBJ1-2,TRBD1,-,TRBV6-6,17,TGTGCCAGCAGCCGAGACGGGACAGGGGAAGGTGTATATGGCTACACCTTC,CASSRDGTGEGVYGYTF
TRBJ2-5,-,-,TRBV3-1/TRBV3-2,16,TGTGCCAGCAGCCAAGGAGTTTCAGGGTTCCAAGAGACCCAGTACTTC,CASSQGVSGFQETQYF
TRBJ1-2,TRBD1,-,TRBV13,13,TGTGCCAGCAGCCTCAGGGGGGCGGCTGGCTACACCTTC,CASSLRGAAGYTF
TRBJ2-3,-,-,TRBV7-9,15,TGTGCCAGCAGCCCTAACAGGGTAAGCACAGATACGCAGTATTTT,CASSPNRVSTDTQYF
TRBJ1-1,-,-,TRBV10-3,14,TGTGCCATCAGTCCGGGGGGCGTTTACACTGAAGCTTTCTTT,CAISPGGVYTEAFF
TRBJ2-7,TRBD1,-,TRBV11-3,14,TGTGCCAGCAGCTTAGCCCGGACAGGGGGGGAGCAGTACTTC,CASSLARTGGEQYF
TRBJ2-7,-,-,TRBV6-1,14,TGTGCCAGCAGTGAAGGGGGAGGTACAGACGAGCAGTACTTC,CASSEGGGTDEQYF
TRBJ2-5,TRBD1,once,TRBV7-9,13,TGTGCCAGCAGGGGACAGGGTGAAGAGACCCAGTACTTC,CASRGQGEETQYF
TRBJ2-7,TRBD1,-,TRBV7-2,16,TGTGCCAGCAGCTTCCCCCGGACAGGGGAAGTTGACGAGCAGTACTTC,CASSFPRTGEVDEQYF
TRBJ1-6,-,-,TRBV3-1/TRBV3-2,15,TGTGCCAGCAGCCAGACAGGACAGCTTAATTCACCCCTCCACTTT,CASSQTGQLNSPLHF
TRBJ2-7,-,-,TRBV11-1,13,TGTGCCAGCAGCTTAACAGTGGGCTACGAGCAGTACTTC,CASSLTVGYEQYF
TRBJ2-7,TRBD1,-,TRBV5-1,16,TGCGCCAGCAGCCCCTTGGGGGGACAGGGGATGGACGAGCAGTACTTC,CASSPLGGQGMDEQYF
TRBJ1-3,-,-,TRBV10-3,14,TGTGCCATCAGTACGGATACGGGGGGAAACACCATATATTTT,CAISTDTGGNTIYF
TRBJ1-2,-,-,TRBV27,15,TGTGCCAGCAGCAACTTACCGACAGGTTGGGATGGCTACACCTTC,CASSNLPTGWDGYTF
TRBJ1-1,-,once,TRBV27,14,TGTGCCAGCAGTTCAAGCGACCCGGGGACTGAAGCTTTCTTT,CASSSSDPGTEAFF
TRBJ1-2,-,-,TRBV4-1,14,TGCGCCAGCAGCCAAGTCCGGGGTTTGGGTGGCTACACCTTC,CASSQVRGLGGYTF
TRBJ1-2,TRBD1,-,TRBV28,17,TGTGCCAGCAGTTCCCCAGGGGACAGCGGGTCTAACTATGGCTACACCTTC,CASSSPGDSGSNYGYTF
TRBJ2-5,TRBD1,-,TRBV10-3,13,TGTGCCTCTGGGGACAGTTTAAAAGAGACCCAGTACTTC,CASGDSLKETQYF
TRBJ2-7,-,-,TRBV5-1,12,TGCGCCAGCAGCTTTGAGGGCCGCGAGCAGTACTTC,CASSFEGREQYF